What follows describes a single TCR beta chain. A few counts support this clonotype. No cognate antigen has been identified for it. One base away there is no much larger clone; base qualities are not given. Every patient had bone marrow sampled at the time of active disease. Bone marrow mononuclear cells were isolated by Ficoll-Hypaque density gradient centrifugation. To remove myeloma plasma cells, the cells were labeled with CD138 magnetic microbeads on a MACS separator, and CD138-negative cells were then collected by negative selection. Flow cytometry with CD138 antibodies on an Attune NxT was used to check how pure the isolated cells were. Total RNA was extracted using TRIzol reagent and was quantified on a NanoDrop spectrophotometer. Paired RNA-seq and IR-seq were performed on the CD138-negative bone marrow sample of each patient. The V end loses 6 bases and the J end loses 0 bases, and a stretch of 8 bases separates them. The CDR3, from cysteine to phenylalanine, totals 12 residues. Kept here is only the CDR3 DNA, which spans 36 bases and is read in frame from base 1. The germline V gene provides CDR1 SQVTM and CDR2 ANQGSEA.

This sample is drawn from a study of read filtering for tumor transcriptome and immune sequencing (TCRdb year 2020). A note on the overall study: Of the patients in the cohort, fewer than 20 were male and 14 to 15 were female, and their mean age was approximately 66 years, with a range of about 45 to 85. Under revised international staging, about eight patients fell into R-ISS I, 15 or so into R-ISS II and roughly 7 into R-ISS III. After DNase treatment, whole-transcriptome libraries were prepared with the TruSeq RNA Access Library Prep Kit. Per sample, about 3.5 to 11 million TCR-region mapped reads were obtained with IR-seq, compared with only about 80 to 1,400 with RNA-seq. Using the same bone marrow samples, the study compared TCR repertoires obtained by targeted immune repertoire sequencing with those obtained by bulk whole-transcriptome sequencing. One of the main goals was to work out a read-filtering strategy for immune repertoire data, in particular whether clonotypes backed by only a single read should be removed.

General conclusions and limits of the study: Compared with RNA-seq, IR-seq captured clonotypes at much higher depth and more reliably, and a smaller IR-seq throughput was enough to identify most shared clonotypes. Removing single-read clonotypes increased the correlation between IR-seq and RNA-seq shared clonotype proportions. The sorted CD138-negative fraction was not purified T cells but a mixed bone marrow immune population. Single-read clonotypes made up roughly four fifths of clonotypes but roughly 3.2% of total reads in IR-seq, and roughly three quarters of clonotypes and around 45% of reads in RNA-seq.

The Immunoverse kit was used to build TCR libraries from about 430 ng RNA, with molecular barcoded adaptors covering alpha/delta and beta/gamma chains. TCR library preparation used the same RNA that was used for transcriptome sequencing. An Illumina HiSeq 4000 with 2 x 150 cycles was used to sequence the TCR libraries. Regarding the original processing steps: TCR reads were aligned to human V, D, J and C references and assembled into CDR3 clonotypes with MiXCR, including quality filtering and error correction. The tcR package in R was used for analysis of clonotype counts and gene usage diversity. For inspection of raw mapping reads, RNA-seq reads were mapped by STAR aligner version 2.5.3a onto GRCh37 of the human genome. To test the effect of sequencing depth on detected clonotypes, IR-seq fastq files were randomly downsampled using Seqtk 1.3. TCRdb reanalyzed the raw reads on its own, using fastp at Q25 for trimming and MiXCR for clone calling, and kept in-frame beta chains. Rows with a matching CDR3 protein are joined into one entry that keeps the most common DNA and genes. For this entry, the V and J calls and clone size follow TCRdb and not the study's own pipeline. A total of about 130,000 distinct CDR3 sequences appear in this sample, under 15% of them only once. The top ten constitute roughly 9.6% of the sample.

Source material: a population of CD138-negative cells sorted from bone marrow. This specimen's cell subset or site label, interpreted: bone marrow mononuclear cells depleted of CD138+ plasma/myeloma cells by negative magnetic selection. This TCR came from a donor at least 40 years old with multiple myeloma. The sequence is built from TRBV29-1 and TRBJ2-5, with an unclear D gene assignment. The sequenced DNA is TGCAGCGTCTCACCTCACCAAGAGACCCAGTACTTC. It translates as CSVSPHQETQYF.